These T cell receptor beta chains were read from a single sample in a study of blood T cell repertoires in COVID-19. The table came from immunoSEQ multiplex PCR; TCRdb's copy has only in-frame clones and leaves some out. In the table there are roughly 440,000 clones, approximately 89% of which are singletons. The sequencing input was peripheral blood. All receptors derive from a woman aged 50 to 65 with COVID-19, enrolled during active disease. Each CDR3 is given with its conserved first and last residue. The order of the fields is clone size, D gene, CDR3 length, J gene, V gene, CDR3 DNA, CDR3 protein. A D gene is named only where the DNA matches it firmly. Part of the rows lack a size; the others show once, few, many or a class for expanded clones.

once,-,17,TRBJ2-7,TRBV5-1,TGCGCCAGCAGCTATGATTATACCGGGACTCATTCCTACGAGCAGTACTTC,CASSYDYTGTHSYEQYF
-,-,14,TRBJ2-1,TRBV19,TGTGCCAGTAGTATCAGGGGAACCTACAATGAGCAGTTCTTC,CASSIRGTYNEQFF
-,-,17,TRBJ2-5,TRBV7-9,TGTGCCAGCAGCTTACCTAAGGGGGTACCCTACCAAGAGACCCAGTACTTC,CASSLPKGVPYQETQYF
-,-,12,TRBJ1-2,TRBV28,TGTGCCAGCAGTCAGCAGGGCTATGGCTACACCTTC,CASSQQGYGYTF
-,TRBD1,12,TRBJ2-2,TRBV13,TGTGCCAGCAGCGTGAACAGGGGTATGGTGTTTTTT,CASSVNRGMVFF
-,TRBD1,15,TRBJ1-1,TRBV6-5,TGTGCCAGCAGTAAGGACAGGGCGGAGGACACTGAAGCTTTCTTT,CASSKDRAEDTEAFF
once,TRBD1,14,TRBJ1-2,TRBV30,TGTGCCTGGAGGGGGAGACAGGGGAACTATGGCTACACCTTC,CAWRGRQGNYGYTF
-,-,15,TRBJ1-2,TRBV6-6,TGTGCCAGCAGTTACTCGAGTACGGGTACATGGGGCTACACCTTC,CASSYSSTGTWGYTF
-,TRBD2,14,TRBJ2-3,TRBV5-1,TGCGCCAGCAGCTTTAGCGGGGGTTTGGATACGCAGTATTTT,CASSFSGGLDTQYF
few,TRBD2,15,TRBJ2-7,TRBV27,TGTGCCAGCAGTTTATCGGTCGGGGGGGGTAGCGAGCAGTACTTC,CASSLSVGGGSEQYF
-,TRBD2,13,TRBJ2-3,TRBV19,TGTGCCAGTTGGGGGAGGGGTACAGATACGCAGTATTTT,CASWGRGTDTQYF
-,TRBD1,16,TRBJ2-2,TRBV4-2,TGTGCCAGCAGCCAAGGTGCAGGGGGAAGAGCCGGGGAGCTGTTTTTT,CASSQGAGGRAGELFF
-,-,15,TRBJ2-7,TRBV3-1/TRBV3-2,TGTGCCAGCAGCCAAGAAGCGGCAGTCGCCTACGAGCAGTACTTC,CASSQEAAVAYEQYF
few,TRBD1,15,TRBJ1-2,TRBV28,TGTGCCAGCAGAACCGGGACAGGGTTAGACCATGGCTACACCTTC,CASRTGTGLDHGYTF
-,TRBD1,16,TRBJ2-5,TRBV7-2,TGTGCCAGCAGCTTCCTCGGGACAGGGGTGGGGGAGACCCAGTACTTC,CASSFLGTGVGETQYF
few,TRBD1,15,TRBJ1-3,TRBV4-1,TGCGCCAGCAGCCAACGACAGGGGCTTGGAAACACCATATATTTT,CASSQRQGLGNTIYF
-,TRBD1,14,TRBJ2-1,TRBV4-1,TGCGCCAGCAGTCGCGACAGGGTTGTTCATGAGCAGTTCTTC,CASSRDRVVHEQFF
-,-,14,TRBJ1-5,TRBV2,TGTGCCAGCAGATTAGGGGGAGGCAATCAGCCCCAGCATTTT,CASRLGGGNQPQHF
once,-,14,TRBJ2-5,TRBV27,TGTGCCAGCAGTCCCCGACGGGGCCAAGAGACCCAGTACTTC,CASSPRRGQETQYF
once,-,13,TRBJ2-7,TRBV28,TGTGCCAGCATAAGGGGGGGCTTGCACGAGCAGTACTTC,CASIRGGLHEQYF
-,TRBD2,14,TRBJ2-5,TRBV28,TGTGCCAGCAAGGAGCGGGGGACCCAAGAGACCCAGTACTTC,CASKERGTQETQYF
-,TRBD1,12,TRBJ1-5,TRBV30,TGTGCCTGGGACAGGGGGAATCAGCCCCAGCATTTT,CAWDRGNQPQHF
once,-,13,TRBJ1-1,TRBV30,TGTGCCTGGAGTGTCCTAACGAACACTGAAGCTTTCTTT,CAWSVLTNTEAFF
-,TRBD2,15,TRBJ2-3,TRBV24-1,TGTGCCACCAGTGACCCAGCGGGGAGCACAGATACGCAGTATTTT,CATSDPAGSTDTQYF
-,TRBD2,18,TRBJ2-1,TRBV10-3,TGTGCCATCAGTGAGTCGGGTAGCGGGGGGGGAAGTTGGAATGAGCAGTTCTTC,CAISESGSGGGSWNEQFF
-,TRBD2,11,TRBJ2-1,TRBV12-3/TRBV12-4,TGTGCCAGCAGTACCACCCGGGGGGTGTTCTTC,CASSTTRGVFF
-,TRBD1,15,TRBJ1-1,TRBV9,TGTGCCAGCAGCGTCCGACAGGGATTAGACACTGAAGCTTTCTTT,CASSVRQGLDTEAFF
-,TRBD1,15,TRBJ2-1,TRBV5-5,TGTGCCAGCAGCTTCGGACAGGGAATCGACAATGAGCAGTTCTTC,CASSFGQGIDNEQFF
-,TRBD1,15,TRBJ1-3,TRBV9,TGTGCCAGCGGACCCAGGGGGAACTCTGGAAACACCATATATTTT,CASGPRGNSGNTIYF
-,TRBD1,16,TRBJ1-1,TRBV5-6,TGTGCCAGCAGCTTGATGGGACAGGGGGCGGGTACTGAAGCTTTCTTT,CASSLMGQGAGTEAFF
-,TRBD2,19,TRBJ2-3,TRBV5-1,TGCGCCAGCAGCCTTGAGGGGACTAGCGGGGGGCCTAGCACAGATACGCAGTATTTT,CASSLEGTSGGPSTDTQYF
-,-,15,TRBJ2-3,TRBV5-1,TGCGCCAGCAGCCATCTGGGGGCTAGCACAGATACGCAGTATTTT,CASSHLGASTDTQYF
-,TRBD1,15,TRBJ1-6,TRBV5-1,TGCGCCAGTGCGGCCGAGACAGGGGCAAATTCACCCCTCCACTTT,CASAAETGANSPLHF
-,-,13,TRBJ1-5,TRBV7-7,TGTGCCAGCAGCTTAGAATTGGGGGCGCCCCAGCATTTT,CASSLELGAPQHF
-,TRBD2,14,TRBJ2-3,TRBV2,TGTGCCAGCGAGAGCGGGGGGCCTCCCCGTACGCAGTATTTT,CASESGGPPRTQYF
-,-,14,TRBJ2-1,TRBV19,TGTGCCAGTAGTATCGTGGGCGGACACAGGGAGCAGTTCTTC,CASSIVGGHREQFF
few,-,17,TRBJ1-3,TRBV4-1,TGCGCCAGCAGCCAAGAGGAGACACGGGGGACTGGAAACACCATATATTTT,CASSQEETRGTGNTIYF
-,-,15,TRBJ1-4,TRBV27,TGTGCCAGCAGTTTATTAGCAGGGTTTAATGAAAAACTGTTTTTT,CASSLLAGFNEKLFF
-,-,15,TRBJ2-2,TRBV30,TGTGCCTGGAGCTCCGGGTTTGCGGGCACCGGGGAGCTGTTTTTT,CAWSSGFAGTGELFF
-,-,15,TRBJ1-4,TRBV7-8,TGTGCCAGCAGCTTAGCAGGGGAGGGGACTGAAAAACTGTTTTTT,CASSLAGEGTEKLFF
-,-,13,TRBJ2-1,TRBV4-1,TGCGCCAGCAGCCAAGCCAGGAACAATGAGCAGTTCTTC,CASSQARNNEQFF
-,-,13,TRBJ1-1,TRBV5-1,TGCGCCAGCAGCTTGAACAGGCTGGAGGAAGCTTTCTTT,CASSLNRLEEAFF
-,TRBD1,14,TRBJ1-2,TRBV6-1,TGTGCCAGCAGTGAAGCCCAGGGGGGCTATGGCTACACCTTC,CASSEAQGGYGYTF
-,TRBD1,15,TRBJ2-1,TRBV5-6,TGTGCCAGCAGCCGGACAGGGAACTCCTACAATGAGCAGTTCTTC,CASSRTGNSYNEQFF
-,-,11,TRBJ2-7,TRBV3-1/TRBV3-2,TGTGCCAGCAGCCGAGGCATCGAGCAGTACTTC,CASSRGIEQYF
-,-,11,TRBJ1-1,TRBV4-2,TGTGCCAGCAGCTGGGGCGATGAAGCTTTCTTT,CASSWGDEAFF
-,-,13,TRBJ2-5,TRBV30,TGTGCCTGGAGTCCGGGATTTCAAGAGACCCAGTACTTC,CAWSPGFQETQYF
-,TRBD2,18,TRBJ2-3,TRBV28,TGTGCCAGCAGTTTACCTAGCGGGGGATCGCCTAGCACAGATACGCAGTATTTT,CASSLPSGGSPSTDTQYF
-,TRBD1,14,TRBJ2-7,TRBV5-6,TGTGCCAGCAGCTTCGGGACAGGGGTATACGAGCAGTACTTC,CASSFGTGVYEQYF
-,TRBD1,14,TRBJ2-7,TRBV5-6,TGTGCCAGCAGCCGCCCGACAGGGAGCTACGAGCAGTACTTC,CASSRPTGSYEQYF
-,TRBD2,11,TRBJ2-7,TRBV20-1,TGCAGTGCTGCCGGGGGGAGGGAGCAGTACTTC,CSAAGGREQYF
-,TRBD1,15,TRBJ1-1,TRBV5-6,TGTGCCAGCAGCTTCGGGACAGGGCCGAACACTGAAGCTTTCTTT,CASSFGTGPNTEAFF
-,TRBD1,13,TRBJ2-1,TRBV20-1,TGCAGTGCTAGTCCCAGGGGGCTCGCTGAGCAGTTCTTC,CSASPRGLAEQFF
-,-,13,TRBJ1-5,TRBV10-2,TGCGCCAGCGGCACAGGGTTTAATCAGCCCCAGCATTTT,CASGTGFNQPQHF
-,-,14,TRBJ2-7,TRBV4-1,TGCGCCAGCAGCCAAGATGCAGGGCTCTACGAGCAGTACTTC,CASSQDAGLYEQYF
-,-,18,TRBJ1-6,TRBV21-1,TGTGCCAGCAGCAAAGTTGACGAAAGGAGCTCCTATAATTCACCCCTCCACTTT,CASSKVDERSSYNSPLHF